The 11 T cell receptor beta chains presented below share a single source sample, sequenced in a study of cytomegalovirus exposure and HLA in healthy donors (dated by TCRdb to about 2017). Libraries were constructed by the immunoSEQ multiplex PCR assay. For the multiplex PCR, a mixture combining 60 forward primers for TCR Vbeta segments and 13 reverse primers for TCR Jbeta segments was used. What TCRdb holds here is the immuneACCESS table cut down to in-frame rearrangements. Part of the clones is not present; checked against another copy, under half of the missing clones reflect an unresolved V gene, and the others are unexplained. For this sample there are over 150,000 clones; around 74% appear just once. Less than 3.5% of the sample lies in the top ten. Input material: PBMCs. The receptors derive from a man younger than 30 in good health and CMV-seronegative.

This CDR3 is CASSSGGYEQYF. The CDR3 nucleotides read TGTGCCAGCAGCTCCGGGGGTTACGAGCAGTACTTC. This chain links TRBV5-5 with TRBJ2-7; D perhaps matches TRBD2 (6 bases). This CDR3 spans 12 amino acids. Per the germline V gene, CDR1 is SGHKS and CDR2 is YYEKEE (reference sequence). Deletions cut 3 bases from V and 4 bases from J, with 8 bases between.

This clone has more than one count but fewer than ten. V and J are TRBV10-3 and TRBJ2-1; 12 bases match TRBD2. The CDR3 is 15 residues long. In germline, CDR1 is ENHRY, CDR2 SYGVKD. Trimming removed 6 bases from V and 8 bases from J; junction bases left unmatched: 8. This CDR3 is CAISTTSGGRDEQFF. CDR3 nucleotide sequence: TGTGCCATCAGCACTACTAGCGGGGGGAGAGATGAGCAGTTCTTC.

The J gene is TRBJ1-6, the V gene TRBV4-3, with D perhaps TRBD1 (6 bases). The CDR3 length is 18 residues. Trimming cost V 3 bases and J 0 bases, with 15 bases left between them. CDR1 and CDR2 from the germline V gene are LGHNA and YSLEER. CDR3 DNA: TGCGCCAGCAGCCAGCTTAACAGGGTCAGCTCCTATAATTCACCCCTCCACTTT. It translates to CASSQLNRVSSYNSPLHF.

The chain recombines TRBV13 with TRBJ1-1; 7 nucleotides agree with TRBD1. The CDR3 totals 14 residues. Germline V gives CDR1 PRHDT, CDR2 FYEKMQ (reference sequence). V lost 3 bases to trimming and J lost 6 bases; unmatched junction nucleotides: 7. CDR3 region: CASSFSAGQAEAFF. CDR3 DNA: TGTGCCAGCAGCTTCTCGGCCGGACAGGCTGAAGCTTTCTTT.

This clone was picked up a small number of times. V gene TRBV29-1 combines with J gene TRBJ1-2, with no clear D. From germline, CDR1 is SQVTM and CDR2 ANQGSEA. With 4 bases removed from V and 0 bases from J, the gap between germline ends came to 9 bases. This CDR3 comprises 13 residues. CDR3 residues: CSVVGAANYGYTF. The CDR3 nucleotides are TGCAGCGTTGTGGGCGCAGCTAACTATGGCTACACCTTC.

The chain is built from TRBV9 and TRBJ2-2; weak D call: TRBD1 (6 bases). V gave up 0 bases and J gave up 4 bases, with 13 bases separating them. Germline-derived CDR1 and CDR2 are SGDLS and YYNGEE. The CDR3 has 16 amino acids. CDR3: CASSVVGTQSTGELFF. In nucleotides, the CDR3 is TGTGCCAGCAGCGTAGTTGGGACACAGTCCACCGGGGAGCTGTTTTTT.

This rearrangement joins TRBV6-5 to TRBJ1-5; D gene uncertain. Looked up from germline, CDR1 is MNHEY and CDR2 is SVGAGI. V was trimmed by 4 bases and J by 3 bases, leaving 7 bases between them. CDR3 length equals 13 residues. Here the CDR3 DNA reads TGTGCCAGCAGTTCGGGGATCAATCAGCCCCAGCATTTT. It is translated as CASSSGINQPQHF.

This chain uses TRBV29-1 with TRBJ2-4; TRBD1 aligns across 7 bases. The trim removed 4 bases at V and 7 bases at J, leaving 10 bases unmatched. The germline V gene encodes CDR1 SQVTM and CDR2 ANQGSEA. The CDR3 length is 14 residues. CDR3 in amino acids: CSVGTGRAENIQYF. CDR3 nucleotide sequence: TGCAGCGTTGGGACAGGCAGAGCGGAGAACATTCAGTACTTC.

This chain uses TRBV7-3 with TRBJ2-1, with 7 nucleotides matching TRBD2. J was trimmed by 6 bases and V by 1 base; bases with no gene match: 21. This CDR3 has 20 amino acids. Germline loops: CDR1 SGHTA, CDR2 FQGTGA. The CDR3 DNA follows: TGTGCCAGCAGCTTAAGCCCTAGGGGAGCGGGGACTTCTCAGGGCAATGAGCAGTTCTTC. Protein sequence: CASSLSPRGAGTSQGNEQFF.

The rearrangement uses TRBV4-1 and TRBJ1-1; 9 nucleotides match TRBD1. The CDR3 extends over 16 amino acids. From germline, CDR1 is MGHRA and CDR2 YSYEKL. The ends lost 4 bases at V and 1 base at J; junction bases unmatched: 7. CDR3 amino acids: CASSLGQGMGNTEAFF. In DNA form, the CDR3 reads TGCGCCAGCAGCCTAGGACAGGGGATGGGGAACACTGAAGCTTTCTTT.

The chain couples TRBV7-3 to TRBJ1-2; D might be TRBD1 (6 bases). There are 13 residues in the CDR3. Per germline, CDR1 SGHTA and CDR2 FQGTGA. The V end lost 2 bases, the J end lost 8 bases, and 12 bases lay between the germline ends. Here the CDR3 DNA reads TGTGCCAGCAGCTTAGAAGGGGGTCGGGGCTACACCTTC. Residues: CASSLEGGRGYTF. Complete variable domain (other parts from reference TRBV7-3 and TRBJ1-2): GAGVSQTPSNKVTEKGKYVELRCDPISGHTALYWYRQSLGQGPEFLIYFQGTGAADDSGLPNDRFFAVRPEGSVSTLKIQRTERGDSAVYLCASSLEGGRGYTFGSGTRLTVV.